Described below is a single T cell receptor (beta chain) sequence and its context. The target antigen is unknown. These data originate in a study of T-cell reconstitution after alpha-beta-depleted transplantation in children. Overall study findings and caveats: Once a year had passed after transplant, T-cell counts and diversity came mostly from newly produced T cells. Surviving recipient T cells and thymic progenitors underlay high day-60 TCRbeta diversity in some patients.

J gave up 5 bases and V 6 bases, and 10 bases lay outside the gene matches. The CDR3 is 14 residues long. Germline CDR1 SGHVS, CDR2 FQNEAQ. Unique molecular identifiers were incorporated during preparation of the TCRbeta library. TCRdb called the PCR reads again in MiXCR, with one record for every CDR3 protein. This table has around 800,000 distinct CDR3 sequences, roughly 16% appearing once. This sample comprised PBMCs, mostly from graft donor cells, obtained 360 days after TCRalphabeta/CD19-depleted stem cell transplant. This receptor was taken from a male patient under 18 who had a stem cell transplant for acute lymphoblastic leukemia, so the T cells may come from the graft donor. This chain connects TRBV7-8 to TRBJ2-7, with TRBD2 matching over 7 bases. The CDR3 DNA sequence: TGTGCCAGCAGGAGGGGCGGGAGTGTCGACGAGCAGTACTTC. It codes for CASRRGGSVDEQYF.